Listed below are T cell receptor beta chains from one sample, sequenced in a study of cytomegalovirus exposure and HLA in healthy donors. Generated by immunoSEQ multiplex PCR, the TCRdb table keeps only in-frame clones and is missing some. The repertoire includes around 130,000 clones, around four fifths of them detected once, and around 10% sits in the top ten. The material sequenced was PBMCs. The origin of the receptors is a male donor in good health and CMV-seropositive. Each CDR3 is given with its conserved first and last residue. D genes are given only for firm matches. Size values are once, few and many counts, or a class for expanded clones, and some rows have none.

V gene: TRBV6-6
clone size: -
D gene: TRBD1
J gene: TRBJ1-6
CDR3 DNA: TGTGCCAGCAGTGAGCGACAGGGGAGGAATTCACCCCTCCACTTT
CDR3 protein: CASSERQGRNSPLHF

V gene: TRBV29-1
clone size: -
D gene: TRBD1
J gene: TRBJ2-5
CDR3 DNA: TGCAGCACCTCGGACAGGGAGACCCAGTACTTC
CDR3 protein: CSTSDRETQYF

V gene: TRBV18
clone size: -
D gene: TRBD2
J gene: TRBJ2-3
CDR3 DNA: TGTGCCAGCTCTTTGGGACTAGCGGCCAGCACAGATACGCAGTATTTT
CDR3 protein: CASSLGLAASTDTQYF

V gene: TRBV28
clone size: -
D gene: TRBD2
J gene: TRBJ2-7
CDR3 DNA: TGTGCCAGCAGTGGACTAGCGGAGACCTACGAGCAGTACTTC
CDR3 protein: CASSGLAETYEQYF

V gene: TRBV28
clone size: -
D gene: TRBD2
J gene: TRBJ2-2
CDR3 DNA: TGTGCTCTGAGTGGGGGGGTGAACACCGGGGAGCTGTTTTTT
CDR3 protein: CALSGGVNTGELFF

V gene: TRBV7-2
clone size: -
D gene: TRBD1
J gene: TRBJ2-7
CDR3 DNA: TGTGCCAGCAGCTTCATCCGGGACAGGGGTGGCGAGCAGTACTTC
CDR3 protein: CASSFIRDRGGEQYF

V gene: TRBV9
clone size: -
D gene: TRBD1
J gene: TRBJ2-1
CDR3 DNA: TGTGCCAGCAGCGTAGCCCTACAGGGGATGGCTTACAATGAGCAGTTCTTC
CDR3 protein: CASSVALQGMAYNEQFF

V gene: TRBV6-5
clone size: -
D gene: TRBD2
J gene: TRBJ2-7
CDR3 DNA: TGTGCCAGCATAAGCGGGAGCACCTACGAGCAGTACTTC
CDR3 protein: CASISGSTYEQYF

V gene: TRBV28
clone size: few
D gene: TRBD1
J gene: TRBJ1-2
CDR3 DNA: TGTGCCAGCAGTAAACAGGGGAGGAACTATGGCTACACCTTC
CDR3 protein: CASSKQGRNYGYTF

V gene: TRBV10-3
clone size: -
D gene: -
J gene: TRBJ1-5
CDR3 DNA: TGTGCCATCAGTGAGTCGCGGGGGCCTCCAGGAGAGCAGCCCCAGCATTTT
CDR3 protein: CAISESRGPPGEQPQHF

V gene: TRBV28
clone size: -
D gene: TRBD1
J gene: TRBJ1-2
CDR3 DNA: TGTGCCAGCAGTTCCGCTCCGGGACAGGGGGCAAATGGCTACACCTTC
CDR3 protein: CASSSAPGQGANGYTF

V gene: TRBV18
clone size: -
D gene: -
J gene: TRBJ2-2
CDR3 DNA: TGTGCCAGCTCACCACCGGCTGGGCAGGGTAAATACCGGGAGCTGTTTTTT
CDR3 protein: CASSPPAGQGKYRELFF

V gene: TRBV5-3
clone size: -
D gene: -
J gene: TRBJ1-5
CDR3 DNA: TGTGCCAGGCTGCCGGGACACTACAATCAGCCCCAGCATTTT
CDR3 protein: CARLPGHYNQPQHF

V gene: TRBV19
clone size: -
D gene: -
J gene: TRBJ2-7
CDR3 DNA: TGTGCCAGTAGTATATTCCGGGACACTAGCTACGAGCAGTACTTC
CDR3 protein: CASSIFRDTSYEQYF

V gene: TRBV13
clone size: few
D gene: -
J gene: TRBJ1-2
CDR3 DNA: TGTGCCAGCAGCTCCGGCCCACGGGACTATGGCTACACCTTC
CDR3 protein: CASSSGPRDYGYTF

V gene: TRBV7-2
clone size: -
D gene: -
J gene: TRBJ1-4
CDR3 DNA: TGTGCCAGCAGCCTCGGACAGTTTAATGAAAAACTGTTTTTT
CDR3 protein: CASSLGQFNEKLFF

V gene: TRBV10-3
clone size: -
D gene: TRBD2
J gene: TRBJ2-3
CDR3 DNA: TGTGCCACCCTTACTAGCGGGAGTACAGATACGCAGTATTTT
CDR3 protein: CATLTSGSTDTQYF

V gene: TRBV30
clone size: -
D gene: TRBD1
J gene: TRBJ1-5
CDR3 DNA: TGTGCCTGGAGTGGAACAGGGGTGGATCAGCCCCAGCATTTT
CDR3 protein: CAWSGTGVDQPQHF

V gene: TRBV6-1
clone size: -
D gene: -
J gene: TRBJ1-4
CDR3 DNA: TGTGCCAGCAGTGCGGATATCGAGGGAGTGGGAAAACTGTTTTTT
CDR3 protein: CASSADIEGVGKLFF

V gene: TRBV10-3
clone size: -
D gene: -
J gene: TRBJ1-1
CDR3 DNA: TGTGCCCCCGGGGGGGGGTCCGGGGCTTTCTTT
CDR3 protein: CAPGGGSGAFF

V gene: TRBV30
clone size: -
D gene: -
J gene: TRBJ1-5
CDR3 DNA: TGTGCCTGGAGAATACAGGGAGGGGATCAGCCCCAGCATTTT
CDR3 protein: CAWRIQGGDQPQHF

V gene: TRBV2
clone size: -
D gene: -
J gene: TRBJ2-5
CDR3 DNA: TGTGCCAGCAGTGGATTAGCGCGAGAGACCCAGTACTTC
CDR3 protein: CASSGLARETQYF

V gene: TRBV7-9
clone size: -
D gene: TRBD2
J gene: TRBJ2-5
CDR3 DNA: TGTGCCAGCAGGCCGACTAGCGAGAGGGGAGAGACCCAGTACTTC
CDR3 protein: CASRPTSERGETQYF

V gene: TRBV7-9
clone size: few
D gene: -
J gene: TRBJ2-1
CDR3 DNA: TGTGCCAGCGACCGGGCGGACATCTCCTACAATGAGCAGTTCTTC
CDR3 protein: CASDRADISYNEQFF

V gene: TRBV28
clone size: -
D gene: -
J gene: TRBJ1-1
CDR3 DNA: TGTGCCAGCAGTACCTCCGGAGGGATCGCTGAAGCTTTCTTT
CDR3 protein: CASSTSGGIAEAFF

V gene: TRBV19
clone size: few
D gene: -
J gene: TRBJ1-3
CDR3 DNA: TGTGCCAGCTTCTCCCGCTCTGGAAACACCATATATTTT
CDR3 protein: CASFSRSGNTIYF

V gene: TRBV21-1
clone size: -
D gene: -
J gene: TRBJ1-1
CDR3 DNA: TGTGCCAGGGGGAGAGGGGGCAACACTGAAGCTTTCTTT
CDR3 protein: CARGRGGNTEAFF

V gene: TRBV4-2
clone size: -
D gene: -
J gene: TRBJ2-5
CDR3 DNA: TGTGCCAGCAGCCAAGATCCGACAGCGGGAGAGACCCAGTACTTC
CDR3 protein: CASSQDPTAGETQYF

V gene: TRBV28
clone size: -
D gene: -
J gene: TRBJ1-2
CDR3 DNA: TGTGCCAGCAGCCCCCCGGTGGGGGGGAACTATGGCTACACCTTC
CDR3 protein: CASSPPVGGNYGYTF

V gene: TRBV7-8
clone size: -
D gene: -
J gene: TRBJ2-7
CDR3 DNA: TGTGCCAGCAGCTTAGTGAGGCTCGAGCAGTACTTC
CDR3 protein: CASSLVRLEQYF

V gene: TRBV6-1
clone size: few
D gene: -
J gene: TRBJ2-2
CDR3 DNA: TGTGCCAGCAGTGTTGACAGGCGGGACTACCTCGGGGAGCTGTTTTTT
CDR3 protein: CASSVDRRDYLGELFF

V gene: TRBV11-2
clone size: few
D gene: TRBD2
J gene: TRBJ2-1
CDR3 DNA: TGTGCCAGCAACCCGGGACTAGCAAGCAATGAGCAGTTCTTC
CDR3 protein: CASNPGLASNEQFF

V gene: TRBV14
clone size: -
D gene: -
J gene: TRBJ2-7
CDR3 DNA: TGTGCCAGCAGTGTGTCGGGGAGTAGGGCCTACGAGCAGTACTTC
CDR3 protein: CASSVSGSRAYEQYF

V gene: TRBV4-2
clone size: -
D gene: TRBD2
J gene: TRBJ2-7
CDR3 DNA: TGTGCCAGCAGCCAAGATTTGGGGCCGACTAGCGGGAGATCCGAGCAGTACTTC
CDR3 protein: CASSQDLGPTSGRSEQYF

V gene: TRBV19
clone size: -
D gene: -
J gene: TRBJ2-5
CDR3 DNA: TGTGCCAGTAGTCGCCGATCCGGGGAGACCCAGTACTTC
CDR3 protein: CASSRRSGETQYF

V gene: TRBV11-1
clone size: -
D gene: -
J gene: TRBJ2-3
CDR3 DNA: TGTGCCAGCAGCAGCCCCGGAGACTCGTACACAGATACGCAGTATTTT
CDR3 protein: CASSSPGDSYTDTQYF

V gene: TRBV2
clone size: once
D gene: -
J gene: TRBJ2-7
CDR3 DNA: TGTGCCAGCACCAATACTAGGGAATGGCAGTACTTC
CDR3 protein: CASTNTREWQYF

V gene: TRBV6-1
clone size: -
D gene: -
J gene: TRBJ1-1
CDR3 DNA: TGTGCCAGCAGCTCAGGGAGGGCTGAAGCTTTCTTT
CDR3 protein: CASSSGRAEAFF

V gene: TRBV25-1
clone size: -
D gene: -
J gene: TRBJ1-4
CDR3 DNA: TGTGCCAGCAGAGCCCCCGGACTGAGGGAAAAACTGTTTTTT
CDR3 protein: CASRAPGLREKLFF

V gene: TRBV4-3
clone size: -
D gene: TRBD2
J gene: TRBJ2-3
CDR3 DNA: TGCGCCAGCAGCCAAGATTGGGCTAGCGGTGGGGATACGCAGTATTTT
CDR3 protein: CASSQDWASGGDTQYF

V gene: TRBV11-2
clone size: -
D gene: TRBD2
J gene: TRBJ2-7
CDR3 DNA: TGTGCCAGCAGCTCGGGGGGGCGCGGCCGATACGAGCAGTACTTC
CDR3 protein: CASSSGGRGRYEQYF

V gene: TRBV4-3
clone size: -
D gene: -
J gene: TRBJ1-2
CDR3 DNA: TGCGCCAGCAGACCGAGACAGGCTAACTATGGCTACACCTTC
CDR3 protein: CASRPRQANYGYTF

V gene: TRBV7-2
clone size: -
D gene: -
J gene: TRBJ2-7
CDR3 DNA: TGTGCCAGCAGCTTAGACTCCGCCACGTACGAGCAGTACTTC
CDR3 protein: CASSLDSATYEQYF

V gene: TRBV27
clone size: few
D gene: -
J gene: TRBJ2-5
CDR3 DNA: TGTGCCAGCAGTCGGGGGGCGGGAAGGGAGACCCAGTACTTC
CDR3 protein: CASSRGAGRETQYF

V gene: TRBV5-1
clone size: once
D gene: -
J gene: TRBJ1-2
CDR3 DNA: TGCGCCAGCAGCATCCGGGCTGGGAGCGGCAACTATGGCTACACCTTC
CDR3 protein: CASSIRAGSGNYGYTF

V gene: TRBV7-9
clone size: few
D gene: TRBD2
J gene: TRBJ2-5
CDR3 DNA: TGTGCCAGCAGCTTCCTAGCGGGACCCCTGGTGGGCCAAGAGACCCAGTACTTC
CDR3 protein: CASSFLAGPLVGQETQYF

V gene: TRBV28
clone size: -
D gene: TRBD1
J gene: TRBJ1-2
CDR3 DNA: TGTGCCAGCAGTTTTCCCGGACAGGGGGCGCGGGGCTACACCTTC
CDR3 protein: CASSFPGQGARGYTF

V gene: TRBV28
clone size: -
D gene: TRBD1
J gene: TRBJ1-1
CDR3 DNA: TGTGCCAGCAGGGGGACAGGGAACACTGAAGCTTTCTTT
CDR3 protein: CASRGTGNTEAFF

V gene: TRBV28
clone size: few
D gene: -
J gene: TRBJ1-4
CDR3 DNA: TGTGCCAGCAAGATGGGGGGGGCTACTGAAAAACTGTTTTTT
CDR3 protein: CASKMGGATEKLFF

V gene: TRBV7-9
clone size: once
D gene: TRBD1
J gene: TRBJ1-4
CDR3 DNA: TGTGCCAGCAGCCGAAGGACAGGGTGGACAACTAATGAAAAACTGTTTTTT
CDR3 protein: CASSRRTGWTTNEKLFF

V gene: TRBV7-9
clone size: few
D gene: -
J gene: TRBJ2-7
CDR3 DNA: TGTGCCGCGGGCACCGGCTGGGAGCAGTACTTC
CDR3 protein: CAAGTGWEQYF

V gene: TRBV27
clone size: -
D gene: TRBD2
J gene: TRBJ2-1
CDR3 DNA: TGTGCCAGCAGTTGGGGACTAGTGGGAGCGGCCTACAATGAGCAGTTCTTC
CDR3 protein: CASSWGLVGAAYNEQFF

V gene: TRBV9
clone size: -
D gene: -
J gene: TRBJ2-7
CDR3 DNA: TGTGCCAGCAGCCCTCGGGACTTCTCCTACGAGCAGTACTTC
CDR3 protein: CASSPRDFSYEQYF

V gene: TRBV7-9
clone size: few
D gene: TRBD2
J gene: TRBJ2-2
CDR3 DNA: TGTGCCAGCAGCCCGAAGACCGGGACTAGAGGGCCCAGCACCGGGGAGCTGTTTTTT
CDR3 protein: CASSPKTGTRGPSTGELFF

V gene: TRBV7-9
clone size: -
D gene: -
J gene: TRBJ2-5
CDR3 DNA: TGTGCCAGCAGCCAGACAGGCGGGGAGACCCAGTACTTC
CDR3 protein: CASSQTGGETQYF

V gene: TRBV6-6
clone size: -
D gene: TRBD2
J gene: TRBJ2-1
CDR3 DNA: TGTGCCAGCCGCGGGAGCTTTCACAATGAGCAGTTCTTC
CDR3 protein: CASRGSFHNEQFF

V gene: TRBV4-3
clone size: -
D gene: -
J gene: TRBJ2-5
CDR3 DNA: TGCGCCAGCAGCCAAGATGTTGGAGCGCAAGAGACCCAGTACTTC
CDR3 protein: CASSQDVGAQETQYF